Sequencing of this T cell receptor beta chain was carried out in a study of cytomegalovirus exposure and HLA in healthy donors. Regarding the study as a whole: In a later analysis, common viral pathogens appeared linked to several of the most significant clusters. Beyond CMV serostatus, there was no information to go on about immune exposure.

It was with 60 Vbeta and 13 Jbeta primers that the PCR ran. Method: immunoSEQ multiplex PCR; TCRdb's copy keeps in-frame clones and lacks some. This listing includes 100,000 to 150,000 clones. Regarding this clone: Its specificity is unknown.

There are 17 residues in the CDR3. Sample: PBMCs. The chain couples TRBV21-1 to TRBJ2-7; the DNA was not used to check the table's D call, TRBD1. TRBV21-1 is termed a pseudogene. The source is a woman aged 40-49 years in good health and CMV-seronegative. CDR3 protein: CAGSASGTALRGYEQYV. The DNA of the CDR3 is TGTGCCGGGTCAGCCTCCGGGACAGCCCTCAGGGGGTACGAGCAGTACGTC.